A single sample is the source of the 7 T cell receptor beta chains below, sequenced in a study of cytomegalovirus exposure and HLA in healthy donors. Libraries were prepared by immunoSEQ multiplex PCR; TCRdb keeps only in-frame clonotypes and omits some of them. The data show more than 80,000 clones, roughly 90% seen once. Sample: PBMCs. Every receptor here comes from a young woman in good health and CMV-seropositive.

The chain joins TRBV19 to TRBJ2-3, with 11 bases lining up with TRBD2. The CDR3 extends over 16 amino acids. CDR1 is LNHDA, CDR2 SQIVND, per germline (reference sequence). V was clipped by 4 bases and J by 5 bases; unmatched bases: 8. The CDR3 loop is CASSTLAGGPKDTQYF. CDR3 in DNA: TGTGCCAGTAGTACCTTAGCGGGGGGGCCTAAAGATACGCAGTATTTT.

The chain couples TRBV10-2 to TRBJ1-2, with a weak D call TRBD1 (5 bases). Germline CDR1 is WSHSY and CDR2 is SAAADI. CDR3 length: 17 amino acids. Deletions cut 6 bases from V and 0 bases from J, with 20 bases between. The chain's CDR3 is CASSSGAAHKSNYGYTF. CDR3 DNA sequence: TGCGCCAGCAGCTCTGGGGCAGCTCATAAATCTAACTATGGCTACACCTTC.

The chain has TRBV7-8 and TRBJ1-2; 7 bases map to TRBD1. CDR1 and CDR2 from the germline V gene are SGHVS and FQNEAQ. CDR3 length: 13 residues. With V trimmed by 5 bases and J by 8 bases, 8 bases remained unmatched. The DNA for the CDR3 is TGTGCCAGCAGCCCAGGGGGAAGGGGGGGCTACACCTTC. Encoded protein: CASSPGGRGGYTF.

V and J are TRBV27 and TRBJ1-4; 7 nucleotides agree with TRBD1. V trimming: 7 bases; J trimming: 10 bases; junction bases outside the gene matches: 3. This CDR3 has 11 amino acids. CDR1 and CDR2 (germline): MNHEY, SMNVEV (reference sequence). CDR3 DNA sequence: TGTGCCAGCACCTCAGGGGGAAAACTGTTTTTT. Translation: CASTSGGKLFF.

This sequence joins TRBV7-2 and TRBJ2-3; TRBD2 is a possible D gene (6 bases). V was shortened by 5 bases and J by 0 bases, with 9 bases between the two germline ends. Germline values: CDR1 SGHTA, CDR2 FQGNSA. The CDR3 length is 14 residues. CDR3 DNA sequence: TGTGCCAGCAGCCCTCGGGGGAGCACAGATACGCAGTATTTT. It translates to CASSPRGSTDTQYF.

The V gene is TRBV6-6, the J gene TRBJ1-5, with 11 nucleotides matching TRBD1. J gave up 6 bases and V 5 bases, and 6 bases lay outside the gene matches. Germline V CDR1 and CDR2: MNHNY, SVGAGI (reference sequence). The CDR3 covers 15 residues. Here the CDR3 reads CASSGDRGEIQPQHF. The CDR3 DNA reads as TGTGCCAGCAGTGGGGACAGGGGGGAGATTCAGCCCCAGCATTTT.

The CDR3 is CASSSSDSGETQYF. In DNA, the CDR3 is TGTGCCAGCAGCTCATCCGACAGCGGGGAGACCCAGTACTTC. The chain joins TRBV7-9 to TRBJ2-5; TRBD2 is a possible D gene (6 bases). CDR1 and CDR2 from the germline V gene are SEHNR and FQNEAQ (reference sequence). The CDR3 has 14 residues. The V end lost 4 bases, the J end lost 5 bases, and 14 bases lay between the germline ends.